These 10 T cell receptor beta chains originate from one sample sequenced in a study of T-cell memory formation after mild COVID-19. From the 5' RACE reads, TCRdb called clonotypes with MiXCR, one entry per CDR3 protein. The data hold about 470,000 distinct CDR3 sequences, with around a sixth observed a single time. Sequenced: PBMCs or a T cell subset sorted from them (not recorded which). All receptors come from an adult woman who had mild COVID-19 (a few samples of this study predate the infection). Cell type and time point are not known.

V usage is TRBV3-1 and J usage is TRBJ2-7; tentatively, D is TRBD2 (6 bases). This CDR3 region has 17 residues. V was pared by 3 bases and J by 3 bases, with 21 bases between. CDR1 LGHDT and CDR2 YNNKEL come from the germline V gene (reference sequence). The CDR3 region is CASSQNRGSRPSYEQYF. CDR3 DNA sequence: TGTGCCAGCAGCCAGAATCGGGGGTCCCGCCCAAGCTACGAGCAGTACTTC.

This chain connects TRBV5-1 to TRBJ2-5; D call uncertain. Germline loops: CDR1 SGHRS, CDR2 YFSETQ. V was clipped by 4 bases and J by 5 bases, with 15 bases between them. The CDR3 is 14 amino acids. The CDR3 here is CASSTGSAVETQYF. The CDR3 DNA reads TGCGCCAGCAGCACCGGGTCTGCAGTGGAGACCCAGTACTTC. Based on the CDR3 plus reference TRBV5-1 and TRBJ2-5, the full variable domain is KAGVTQTPRYLIKTRGQQVTLSCSPISGHRSVSWYQQTPGQGLQFLFEYFSETQRNKGNFPGRFSGRQFSNSRSEMNVSTLELGDSALYLCASSTGSAVETQYFGPGTRLLVL.

The chain has TRBV18 and TRBJ1-5, with D perhaps TRBD1 (5 bases). Germline V gene lookup returns CDR1 KGHSH and CDR2 LQKENI. The V end lost 6 bases, the J end lost 0 bases, and 12 bases lay between the germline ends. The CDR3 runs to 15 residues. For the CDR3, the DNA is TGTGCCAGCTCCGCCGGGGGGGATAGCAATCAGCCCCAGCATTTT. This codes for CASSAGGDSNQPQHF.

This clonotype turned up a few times. This rearrangement joins TRBV7-9 to TRBJ1-5, with a weak D call TRBD1 (6 bases). CDR1 and CDR2 (germline): SEHNR, FQNEAQ (reference sequence). V lost 0 bases to trimming and J lost 6 bases, with 9 bases between them. This CDR3 has 14 amino acids. CDR3 region: CASSLAGGLQPQHF. DNA for the CDR3: TGTGCCAGCAGCTTAGCGGGGGGCCTTCAGCCCCAGCATTTT.

The rearrangement joins TRBV24-1 to TRBJ2-1; 8 bases align to TRBD2. The CDR3 contains 16 residues. The J segment lost 2 bases and the V segment lost 1 base, leaving 3 bases of the junction unmatched. The germline V gene has CDR1 KGHDR and CDR2 SFDVKD. The chain's CDR3 is CATSDLAGVAYNEQFF. In nucleotides, the CDR3 is TGTGCCACCAGTGATTTAGCGGGAGTAGCCTACAATGAGCAGTTCTTC.

The gene calls are TRBV30 and TRBJ2-3; no reliable D call. This CDR3 has 10 residues. Trimming removed 2 bases from V and 6 bases from J, with 3 bases in between. CDR1 is GTSNPN, CDR2 SVGIG, per germline (reference sequence). CDR3 sequence reads: CAWSLDTQYF. For the CDR3, the DNA is TGTGCCTGGAGTCTGGATACGCAGTATTTT.

The chain employs TRBV6-2 or TRBV6-3 and TRBJ1-5; TRBD1 matches 9 bases. The J segment lost 2 bases and the V segment lost 5 bases, leaving 4 bases of the junction unmatched. The CDR3 runs to 15 residues. Germline CDR1 reads MNHEY; CDR2 reads SVGEGT. The CDR3 DNA reads TGTGCCAGCAGTGAACAGGGGGCAGGCAATCAGCCCCAGCATTTT. Protein product: CASSEQGAGNQPQHF.

This clonotype has ten or more counts. V usage is TRBV7-8 and J usage is TRBJ2-1, with a weak D call TRBD2 (6 bases). The CDR3 is 14 amino acids. CDR1 and CDR2 (germline): SGHVS, FQNEAQ. Trimming shortened V by 8 bases and J by 6 bases, and 17 bases separated the two germline ends. The CDR3 coding sequence is TGTGCCAGCCGGGCCGGGGGAGACTTCAATGAGCAGTTCTTC. Translating it yields CASRAGGDFNEQFF.

In regard to this clonotype: Relative to the germline gene, one junction end is altered; a read error may explain this. The rearrangement links TRBV4-2 to TRBJ1-2; D is perhaps TRBD1 (6 bases). CDR1 is LGHNA and CDR2 is YNFKEQ in the germline V gene. The CDR3 length is 13 residues. The CDR3 DNA reads as TGTGCCAGCAGCCAAGCTGACAGGCCCAACCTTACTTTC. It specifies CASSQADRPNLTF.

J is TRBJ2-3 and V is TRBV7-2, with TRBD2 matching over 8 bases. Germline values: CDR1 SGHTA, CDR2 FQGNSA. This CDR3 is 16 amino acids long. Unmatched junction bases numbered 8, after V lost 5 bases and J lost 1 base. In DNA form, the CDR3 reads TGTGCCAGCAGCCATAGCGGGACGGCTGGCACAGATACGCAGTATTTT. Translation: CASSHSGTAGTDTQYF.